Each of the 15 T cell receptor beta chains below was sequenced from the same sample in a study of cytotoxic CD8 clonotypes in ibrutinib-treated CLL. TCRdb's copy holds only in-frame clones and misses some; the assay was immunoSEQ multiplex PCR. The sample includes about 310,000 clones, just under 80% of them seen just once. The specimen was PBMCs, collected before ibrutinib treatment. The receptor set was obtained from a human donor with chronic lymphocytic leukemia.

The chain has TRBV28 and TRBJ2-7; D unclear. CDR3 length: 12 residues. The germline V and J ends were trimmed by 5 bases and 2 bases, with 7 bases remaining between them. Germline V gives CDR1 MDHEN, CDR2 SYDVKM. CDR3 coding DNA: TGTGCCAGCAGTACACCTACCTACGAGCAGTACTTC. This translates into CASSTPTYEQYF.

The chain uses TRBV27 and TRBJ2-3; TRBD1 aligns across 9 bases. Germline CDR1 reads MNHEY; CDR2 reads SMNVEV (reference sequence). V trimming: 4 bases; J trimming: 4 bases; junction bases outside the gene matches: 6. CDR3 size: 15 residues. CDR3 sequence reads: CASSWDRDGADTQYF. CDR3 coding DNA: TGTGCCAGCAGTTGGGACAGGGATGGAGCAGATACGCAGTATTTT.

The rearrangement links TRBV27 to TRBJ2-4, with D maybe TRBD1 (6 bases). CDR3 length: 14 amino acids. The germline CDR1 and CDR2 sequences are MNHEY and SMNVEV (reference sequence). Trimming took 3 bases from V and 3 from J, leaving 9 bases between them. CDR3 coding DNA: TGTGCCAGCAGTTTCATAGGGGGCAAAAACATTCAGTACTTC. It yields the protein CASSFIGGKNIQYF.

The gene calls are TRBV9 and TRBJ2-7; 10 bases line up with TRBD2. This CDR3 region has 14 residues. V was clipped by 4 bases and J by 5 bases; unmatched bases: 6. CDR1 SGDLS and CDR2 YYNGEE come from the germline V gene. The CDR3 is CASSKNSGGNEQYF. CDR3 coding DNA: TGTGCCAGCAGCAAAAATAGCGGGGGGAACGAGCAGTACTTC.

This chain joins TRBV18 and TRBJ2-7, with D possibly matching TRBD1 (5 bases). Germline assignment: CDR1 KGHSH and CDR2 LQKENI. Trimming stripped 5 bases from V and 2 bases from J, with 13 bases between. The CDR3 is made up of 14 amino acids. CDR3 nucleotides: TGTGCCAGCTCAGCCACGACAGTCACCTACGAGCAGTACTTC. It encodes CASSATTVTYEQYF.

The CDR3 DNA reads as TGTGCCAGTAGTAGCCGTGGGGGCCCATACGAGCAGTACTTC. Its translation: CASSSRGGPYEQYF. The rearrangement joins TRBV19 to TRBJ2-7; a weak D match, TRBD1 (6 bases). The CDR3 loop spans 14 amino acids. Germline CDR1 and CDR2: LNHDA and SQIVND (reference sequence). The ends were cut back, 4 bases at V and 4 bases at J, with 14 bases in the middle.

This clone appeared a few times. This chain links TRBV4-2 with TRBJ1-5; maybe TRBD1 (6 bases). The CDR3 contains 15 residues. CDR1 and CDR2 (germline): LGHNA, YNFKEQ. Trimming took 0 bases from V and 7 from J, leaving 13 bases between them. CDR3 nucleotides: TGTGCCAGCAGCCAAGATCTTGGGGGGGGCCAGCCCCAGCATTTT. This sequence encodes CASSQDLGGGQPQHF.

V and J are TRBV5-5 and TRBJ1-2; the D is unclear. V lost 0 bases and J lost 5, with 11 bases in between. This CDR3 region has 14 residues. Germline CDR1 and CDR2: SGHKS and YYEKEE (reference sequence). CDR3 coding DNA: TGTGCCAGCAGCTTGGAACTTCCCGGGTATGGCTACACCTTC. Its translation is CASSLELPGYGYTF.

The chain couples TRBV5-1 to TRBJ2-2; D is possibly TRBD1 (5 bases). Trimming cost V 2 bases and J 4 bases, with 18 bases left between them. This CDR3 has 17 residues. Germline loops: CDR1 SGHRS, CDR2 YFSETQ. CDR3 in DNA: TGCGCCAGCAGCTTTGTTGTCCAGGGTGGGTCCACCGGGGAGCTGTTTTTT. The encoded protein is CASSFVVQGGSTGELFF.

The genes are TRBV27 and TRBJ2-1; TRBD2 aligns across 7 bases. Germline V gene sequence: CDR1 MNHEY, CDR2 SMNVEV (reference sequence). The CDR3 totals 15 residues. V shed 4 bases and J 7 bases; nucleotides not matched to a gene: 10. CDR3 nucleotides: TGTGCCAGCAGTTCGGAGGTACTAGCGTGGAATGAGCAGTTCTTC. It specifies CASSSEVLAWNEQFF.

The CDR3 sequence: CASSQGGTDGATEAFF. The CDR3 DNA sequence: TGTGCCAGCAGCCAAGGGGGGACAGACGGTGCCACTGAAGCTTTCTTT. The gene calls are TRBV14 and TRBJ1-1, with 7 bases identical to TRBD1. V was pared by 1 base and J by 4 bases, with 9 bases of the junction left unmatched. The germline gives CDR1 SGHDN, CDR2 FVKESK. The CDR3 sequence is 16 residues long.

This chain connects TRBV4-1 to TRBJ2-5, with D maybe TRBD2 (6 bases). V was pared by 2 bases and J by 3 bases, with 10 bases between. Germline V gene lookup returns CDR1 MGHRA and CDR2 YSYEKL. This CDR3 region has 14 residues. For the CDR3, the DNA is TGCGCCAGCAGCCAAAGTATAGCGGAAGAGACCCAGTACTTC. This sequence encodes CASSQSIAEETQYF.

The chain has TRBV9 and TRBJ2-7; D is unclear. The V gene's germline CDR1 is SGDLS and CDR2 YYNGEE. Trimming removed 4 bases from V and 6 bases from J, with 14 bases in between. This CDR3 contains 13 residues. CDR3 amino acids: CASSPSLGSEQYF. The CDR3 region has the DNA TGTGCCAGCAGCCCCAGTTTGGGCTCCGAGCAGTACTTC.

V and J are TRBV6-5 and TRBJ2-1, with a tentative D call TRBD2 (6 bases). Germline CDR1 MNHEY, CDR2 SVGAGI. This CDR3 is 14 amino acids long. V was pared by 4 bases and J by 7 bases, with 14 bases between. The CDR3 DNA sequence: TGTGCCAGCAGTTCACAGGCGGGACTGAATGAGCAGTTCTTC. It encodes CASSSQAGLNEQFF.

The V and J genes are TRBV28 and TRBJ2-3, with D perhaps matching TRBD1 or TRBD2 (5 bases each). The CDR3 is 14 amino acids. Looked up from germline, CDR1 is MDHEN and CDR2 is SYDVKM. Trimming shortened V by 7 bases and J by 6 bases, and 17 bases separated the two germline ends. The CDR3 DNA sequence: TGTGCCAGCACGTTCCAGGGACGCGTGGATACGCAGTATTTT. Its protein product is CASTFQGRVDTQYF.